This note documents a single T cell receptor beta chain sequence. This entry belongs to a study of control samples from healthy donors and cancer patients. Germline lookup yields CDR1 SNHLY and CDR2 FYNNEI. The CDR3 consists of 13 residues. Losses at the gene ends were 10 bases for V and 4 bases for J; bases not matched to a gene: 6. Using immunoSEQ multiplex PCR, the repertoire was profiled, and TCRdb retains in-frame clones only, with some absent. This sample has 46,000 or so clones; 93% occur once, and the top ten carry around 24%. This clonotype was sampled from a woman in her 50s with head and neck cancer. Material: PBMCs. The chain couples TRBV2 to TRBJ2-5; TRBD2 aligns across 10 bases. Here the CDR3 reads CATQRGGGETQYF. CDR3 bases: TGTGCCACCCAGCGGGGGGGAGGAGAGACCCAGTACTTC.